Listed below are T cell receptor beta chains from one sample, sequenced in a study of T cell changes during pregnancy in multiple sclerosis. Assay used: immunoSEQ multiplex PCR; TCRdb lists only in-frame clones, some missing. The sample comprises more than 85,000 clones, approximately 94% of which are singletons, and over 0.7% rests with the top ten. The sequenced sample was peripheral blood, obtained before pregnancy. These receptors were collected from a female donor with multiple sclerosis, enrolled in a pregnancy study. CDR3s include the opening cysteine and the closing phenylalanine or tryptophan. Fields, in order: V gene, clone size, J gene, D gene, CDR3 DNA, CDR3 protein. A D gene is named only where the DNA matches it firmly. Rows give clone size only sometimes, using once, few, many, or a class for an expanded clone.

V gene: TRBV7-9
clone size: .
J gene: TRBJ1-4
D gene: .
CDR3 DNA: TGTGCCAGCAGCCCAGGGTCATTTTTTGAAAAACTGTTTTTT
CDR3 protein: CASSPGSFFEKLFF

V gene: TRBV5-1
clone size: .
J gene: TRBJ1-3
D gene: .
CDR3 DNA: TGCGCCAGCAGCACAGGGAGTTCTGGAAACACCATATATTTT
CDR3 protein: CASSTGSSGNTIYF

V gene: TRBV6-1
clone size: .
J gene: TRBJ1-5
D gene: .
CDR3 DNA: TGTGCCAGCAGTGAAAGGCGGACAGTCCATAGCAATCAGCCCCAGCATTTT
CDR3 protein: CASSERRTVHSNQPQHF

V gene: TRBV7-2
clone size: once
J gene: TRBJ1-2
D gene: .
CDR3 DNA: TGTGCCAGCAGCTTACAGGCCCTAGAGGGTGGCTACACCTTC
CDR3 protein: CASSLQALEGGYTF

V gene: TRBV5-4
clone size: .
J gene: TRBJ2-3
D gene: TRBD2
CDR3 DNA: TGTGCCAGCAGCGAGCCAACTAGCGGGAGTGATACGCAGTATTTT
CDR3 protein: CASSEPTSGSDTQYF

V gene: TRBV30
clone size: .
J gene: TRBJ2-2
D gene: .
CDR3 DNA: TGTGCCTGGAGCCAGGGGTCCACCGGGGAGCTGTTTTTT
CDR3 protein: CAWSQGSTGELFF

V gene: TRBV28
clone size: .
J gene: TRBJ2-7
D gene: .
CDR3 DNA: TGTGCCAGCAGTCCCCGGAGGGGTAGCTCCTACGAGCAGTACTTC
CDR3 protein: CASSPRRGSSYEQYF

V gene: TRBV7-6
clone size: once
J gene: TRBJ2-5
D gene: TRBD1
CDR3 DNA: TGTGCCAGCAGCTCACCGACAGGGTGGCAAGAGACCCAGTACTTC
CDR3 protein: CASSSPTGWQETQYF

V gene: TRBV6-1
clone size: .
J gene: TRBJ2-3
D gene: .
CDR3 DNA: TGTGCCAGCAGTGTTAATAGAGAGACAGATACGCAGTATTTT
CDR3 protein: CASSVNRETDTQYF

V gene: TRBV9
clone size: .
J gene: TRBJ2-1
D gene: TRBD2
CDR3 DNA: TGTGCCAGCAGCGCGACTAGCGGGACTACCAATGAGCAGTTCTTC
CDR3 protein: CASSATSGTTNEQFF

V gene: TRBV27
clone size: .
J gene: TRBJ2-1
D gene: TRBD1
CDR3 DNA: TGTGCCAGCAGTTTTACCGGGACAGGGGCGTACAATGAGCAGTTCTTC
CDR3 protein: CASSFTGTGAYNEQFF

V gene: TRBV4-1
clone size: .
J gene: TRBJ2-3
D gene: .
CDR3 DNA: TGCGCCAGCAGCCAAGAGACGGGAATAACAGATACGCAGTATTTT
CDR3 protein: CASSQETGITDTQYF

V gene: TRBV28
clone size: .
J gene: TRBJ1-1
D gene: TRBD1
CDR3 DNA: TGTGCCAGCAGCCCGAAAAGGACAGGGCTAATGAACACTGAAGCTTTCTTT
CDR3 protein: CASSPKRTGLMNTEAFF

V gene: TRBV7-8
clone size: .
J gene: TRBJ1-2
D gene: TRBD1
CDR3 DNA: TGTGCCAGCAGCTTAGCCACAGGGGGCGGGCGCTACACCTTC
CDR3 protein: CASSLATGGGRYTF

V gene: TRBV19
clone size: .
J gene: TRBJ2-1
D gene: .
CDR3 DNA: TGTGCCAGTAGTATAGAGACTAGCTCCTACAATGAGCAGTTCTTC
CDR3 protein: CASSIETSSYNEQFF

V gene: TRBV6-5
clone size: .
J gene: TRBJ1-4
D gene: .
CDR3 DNA: TGTGCCAGCAGTTACGGCAGGGCTTCTGAAAAACTGTTTTTT
CDR3 protein: CASSYGRASEKLFF

V gene: TRBV10-2
clone size: .
J gene: TRBJ1-1
D gene: TRBD1
CDR3 DNA: TGCGCCAGCAGTGCCTCTACAGGGGGTATCACTGAAGCTTTCTTT
CDR3 protein: CASSASTGGITEAFF